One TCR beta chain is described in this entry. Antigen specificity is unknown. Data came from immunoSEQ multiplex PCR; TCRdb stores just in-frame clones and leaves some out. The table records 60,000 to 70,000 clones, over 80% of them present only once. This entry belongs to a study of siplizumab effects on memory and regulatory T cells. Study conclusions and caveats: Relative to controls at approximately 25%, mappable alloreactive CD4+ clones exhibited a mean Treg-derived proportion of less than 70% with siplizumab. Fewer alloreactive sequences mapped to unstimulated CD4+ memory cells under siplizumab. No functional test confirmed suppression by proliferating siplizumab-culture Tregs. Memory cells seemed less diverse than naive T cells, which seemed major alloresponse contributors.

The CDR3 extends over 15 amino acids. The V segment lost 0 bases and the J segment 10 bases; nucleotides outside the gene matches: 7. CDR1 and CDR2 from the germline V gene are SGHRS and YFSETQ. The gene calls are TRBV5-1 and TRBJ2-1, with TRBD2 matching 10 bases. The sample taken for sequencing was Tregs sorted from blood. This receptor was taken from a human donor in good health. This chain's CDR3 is CASSLVLLAGNEQFF. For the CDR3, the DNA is TGCGCCAGCAGCTTGGTATTACTAGCGGGAAACGAGCAGTTCTTC.